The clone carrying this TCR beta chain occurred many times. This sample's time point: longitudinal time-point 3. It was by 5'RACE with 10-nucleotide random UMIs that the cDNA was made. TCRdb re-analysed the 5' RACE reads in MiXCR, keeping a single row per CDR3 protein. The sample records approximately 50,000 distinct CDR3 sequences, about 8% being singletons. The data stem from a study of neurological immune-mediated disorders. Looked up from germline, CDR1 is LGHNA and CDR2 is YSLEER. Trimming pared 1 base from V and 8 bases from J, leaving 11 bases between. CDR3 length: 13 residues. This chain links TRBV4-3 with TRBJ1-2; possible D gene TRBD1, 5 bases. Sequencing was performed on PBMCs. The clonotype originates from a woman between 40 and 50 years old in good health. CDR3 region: CASSQARGDGYTF. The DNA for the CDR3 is TGCGCCAGCAGCCAAGCCCGGGGGGACGGCTACACCTTC.